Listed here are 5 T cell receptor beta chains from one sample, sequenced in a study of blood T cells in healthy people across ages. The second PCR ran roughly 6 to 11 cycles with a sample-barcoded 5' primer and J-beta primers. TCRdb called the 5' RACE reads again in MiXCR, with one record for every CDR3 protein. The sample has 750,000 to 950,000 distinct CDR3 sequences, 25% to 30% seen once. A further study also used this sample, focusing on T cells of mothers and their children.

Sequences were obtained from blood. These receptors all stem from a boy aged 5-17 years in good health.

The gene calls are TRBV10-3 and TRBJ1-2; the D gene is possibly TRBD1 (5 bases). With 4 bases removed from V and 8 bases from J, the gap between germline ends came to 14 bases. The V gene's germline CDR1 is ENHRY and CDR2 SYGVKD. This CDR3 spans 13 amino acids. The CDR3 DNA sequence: TGTGCCATCAGTGCCAGGGAAGAGGGGGGCTACACCTTC. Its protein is CAISAREEGGYTF.

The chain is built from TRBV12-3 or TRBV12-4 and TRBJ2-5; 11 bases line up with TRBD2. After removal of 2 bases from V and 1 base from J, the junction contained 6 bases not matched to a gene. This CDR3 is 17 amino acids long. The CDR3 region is CASSLSLAGGSQETQYF. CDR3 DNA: TGTGCCAGCAGTTTAAGTCTAGCGGGGGGCTCCCAAGAGACCCAGTACTTC.

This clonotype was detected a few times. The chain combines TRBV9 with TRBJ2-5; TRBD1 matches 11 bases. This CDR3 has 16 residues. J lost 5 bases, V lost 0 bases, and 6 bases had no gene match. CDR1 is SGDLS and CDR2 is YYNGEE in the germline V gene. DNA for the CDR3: TGTGCCAGCAGCGTAGCCGGGACAGGGGGACGGGAGACCCAGTACTTC. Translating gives CASSVAGTGGRETQYF.

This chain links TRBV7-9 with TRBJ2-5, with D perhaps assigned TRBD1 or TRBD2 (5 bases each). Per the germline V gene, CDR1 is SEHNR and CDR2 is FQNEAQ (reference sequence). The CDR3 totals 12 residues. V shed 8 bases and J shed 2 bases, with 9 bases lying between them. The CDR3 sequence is CASGTKQETQYF. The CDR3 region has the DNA TGTGCCAGCGGGACGAAACAAGAGACCCAGTACTTC.

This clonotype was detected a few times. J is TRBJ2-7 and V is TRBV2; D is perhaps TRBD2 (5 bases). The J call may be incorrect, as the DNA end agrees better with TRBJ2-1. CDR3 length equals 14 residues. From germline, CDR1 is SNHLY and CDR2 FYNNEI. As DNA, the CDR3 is TGTGCCAGCAGCGTTAGGACGACGGGGAATGAGCAGTTCTTC. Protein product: CASSVRTTGNEQFF.